The 14 T cell receptor beta chains presented below share a single source sample, sequenced in a study of human T cells and chemical hapten exposure listed by TCRdb under 2021. Library prep was done by RACE. TCRdb records NextSeq 500 as the sequencer. TCRdb applied fastp at Q25 and MiXCR to the public reads, then kept only in-frame beta chains. CDR3 protein duplicates are merged, each entry listing the most common genes and DNA. The sample table shows about 78,000 distinct CDR3 sequences, and around 7.9% are seen once. The ten most abundant clones make up around 3.6% of the sample. What this sample's time point label stands for: patch test 2, 6 weeks after DPC sensitization. Per the publication, the treatment or condition label means: therapeutic diphenylcyclopropenone sensitization with weekly scalp DPC. The starting material was whole blood, obtained in connection with sensitization to the hapten diphenylcyclopropenone (DPC). The receptors stem from a woman aged 45-59 years with alopecia areata. Some clones in this sample may be carry-over from other donors' samples.

The CDR3 DNA reads TGTGCCAGCAGCGGAGCCCGCTTGAGGGGTTCGGGCACTGAAGCTTTCTTT. It translates to CASSGARLRGSGTEAFF. The V and J genes are TRBV7-9 and TRBJ1-1; TRBD1 is a possible D gene (5 bases). This CDR3 has 17 residues. The germline gives CDR1 SEHNR, CDR2 FQNEAQ (reference sequence). Trimming removed 5 bases from V and 4 bases from J, with 23 bases in between.

This clonotype was observed a few times. CDR3 region: CASSHLGGQGQFF. Here the CDR3 DNA reads TGTGCCAGTAGCCACCTTGGGGGGCAGGGGCAGTTCTTC. The chain combines TRBV19 with TRBJ2-1; D possibly uses TRBD1 or TRBD2 (6 bases each). This CDR3 contains 13 residues. Germline V CDR1 and CDR2: LNHDA, SQIVND (reference sequence). Deletions cut 6 bases from V and 12 bases from J, with 18 bases between. Based on the CDR3 plus reference TRBV19 and TRBJ2-1, the full variable domain is DGGITQSPKYLFRKEGQNVTLSCEQNLNHDAMYWYRQDPGQGLRLIYYSQIVNDFQKGDIAEGYSVSREKKESFPLTVTSAQKNPTAFYLCASSHLGGQGQFFGPGTRLTVL.

The chain couples TRBV5-1 to TRBJ1-2; the match to TRBD1 covers 12 bases. This CDR3 is 14 amino acids long. From germline, CDR1 is SGHRS and CDR2 YFSETQ. Losses at the gene ends were 3 bases for V and 6 bases for J; bases not matched to a gene: 3. The CDR3 DNA follows: TGCGCCAGCAGCTGGGGACAGGGGGCCGATGGCTACACCTTC. As protein: CASSWGQGADGYTF. Drawing the rest from reference TRBV5-1 and TRBJ1-2, the complete variable domain is KAGVTQTPRYLIKTRGQQVTLSCSPISGHRSVSWYQQTPGQGLQFLFEYFSETQRNKGNFPGRFSGRQFSNSRSEMNVSTLELGDSALYLCASSWGQGADGYTFGSGTRLTVV.

The V call is TRBV20-1, the J call TRBJ2-2; maybe TRBD1 (5 bases). Deletions cut 0 bases from V and 0 bases from J, with 11 bases between. CDR3 length: 16 amino acids. Per the germline V gene, CDR1 is DFQATT and CDR2 is SNEGSKA (reference sequence). CDR3 in amino acids: CSARDWAGPNTGELFF. Written as DNA, the CDR3 is TGCAGTGCTAGAGATTGGGCAGGGCCGAACACCGGGGAGCTGTTTTTT.

This clonotype was counted only a few times. CDR3 residues: CASSQDWLAGGSSGANVLTF. DNA for the CDR3: TGTGCCAGCAGCCAAGATTGGTTAGCGGGGGGATCCTCTGGGGCCAACGTCCTGACTTTC. The gene calls are TRBV3-1 and TRBJ2-6; TRBD2 aligns across 10 bases. This CDR3 has 20 amino acids. The J segment lost 0 bases and the V segment lost 0 bases, leaving 8 bases of the junction unmatched. Germline assignment: CDR1 LGHDT and CDR2 YNNKEL (reference sequence).

The chain recombines TRBV7-9 with TRBJ1-6; no firm D call. The length of the CDR3 is 14 residues. CDR1 and CDR2 (germline): SEHNR, FQNEAQ (reference sequence). V gave up 5 bases and J gave up 0 bases, with 5 bases separating them. CDR3 in amino acids: CASSRGSYNSPLHF. The CDR3 DNA is TGTGCCAGCAGCCGGGGCTCCTATAATTCACCCCTCCACTTT. Variable domain in full (rest from reference TRBV7-9 and TRBJ1-6): DTGVSQNPRHKITKRGQNVTFRCDPISEHNRLYWYRQTLGQGPEFLTYFQNEAQLEKSRLLSDRFSAERPKGSFSTLEIQRTEQGDSAMYLCASSRGSYNSPLHFGNGTRLTVT.

This clonotype has ten or more counts. The rearrangement links TRBV6-6 to TRBJ1-2; D unresolved. V lost 3 bases, J lost 8 bases, and 10 bases lay in between. In germline, CDR1 is MNHNY, CDR2 SVGAGI (reference sequence). There are 12 residues in the CDR3. The CDR3 DNA follows: TGTGCCAGCAGTTATGAGGCCCTCGGCTACACCTTC. It translates to CASSYEALGYTF.

V gene TRBV6-5 combines with J gene TRBJ1-3; D perhaps matches TRBD1 (6 bases). The CDR3 contains 15 residues. CDR1 is MNHEY, CDR2 SVGAGI, per germline. Trimming removed 5 bases from V and 3 bases from J, with 14 bases in between. In DNA, the CDR3 is TGTGCCAGCAGTCTAAGCCGGGACATTGGAAACACCATATATTTT. This sequence encodes CASSLSRDIGNTIYF.

A note on this clonotype: One base away lies a much larger clone, so this may be a sequencing read error. This chain uses TRBV11-2 with TRBJ2-1, with 10 positions matching TRBD2. Germline lookup yields CDR1 SGHAT and CDR2 FQNNGV. This CDR3 contains 18 residues. After removal of 3 bases from V and 10 bases from J, the junction contained 18 bases not matched to a gene. The CDR3 nucleotides read TGTGCCAGCAGCTTGCCCGCCGGGACTAGCGCGTGGTGGGAAGAGCAGTTCTTC. Its protein product is CASSLPAGTSAWWEEQFF. Looking up the rest from reference TRBV11-2 and TRBJ2-1 gives the full variable domain: EAGVAQSPRYKIIEKRQSVAFWCNPISGHATLYWYQQILGQGPKLLIQFQNNGVVDDSQLPKDRFSAERLKGVDSTLKIQPAKLEDSAVYLCASSLPAGTSAWWEEQFFGPGTRLTVL.

This chain connects TRBV6-1 to TRBJ2-3; D remains ambiguous. V lost 0 bases and J lost 1, with 17 bases in between. CDR1 is MNHNS, CDR2 SASEGT, per germline. The CDR3 spans 18 residues. The CDR3 DNA follows: TGTGCCAGCAGTGAAGCGCTTCGGAACAACCCCCGCACAGATACGCAGTATTTT. Translated, it gives CASSEALRNNPRTDTQYF.

The chain has TRBV7-2 and TRBJ2-3; no firm D call. Germline loops: CDR1 SGHTA, CDR2 FQGNSA. This CDR3 spans 14 amino acids. The V end was cut by 0 bases, the J end by 3 bases, with 7 bases between. CDR3 in DNA: TGTGCCAGCAGCTTAGCAGTGGGGACAGATACGCAGTATTTT. It yields the protein CASSLAVGTDTQYF.

The genes are TRBV2 and TRBJ2-1; 8 bases fit TRBD2. J was trimmed by 8 bases and V by 5 bases; bases with no gene match: 8. Germline CDR1 reads SNHLY; CDR2 reads FYNNEI. The CDR3 totals 14 residues. As DNA, the CDR3 is TGTGCCAGCAGTCGAAGCGGGGGAGTCGATGAGCAGTTCTTC. It is translated as CASSRSGGVDEQFF.

The V and J genes are TRBV7-3 and TRBJ1-1; D unclear. CDR1 is SGHTA and CDR2 is FQGTGA in the germline V gene. CDR3 length: 13 residues. V lost 4 bases to trimming and J lost 5 bases, with 11 bases between them. In nucleotides, the CDR3 is TGTGCCAGCAGCTCAGGCCATGGGACTGAAGCTTTCTTT. Residues: CASSSGHGTEAFF. Based on the CDR3 plus reference TRBV7-3 and TRBJ1-1, the full variable domain is GAGVSQTPSNKVTEKGKYVELRCDPISGHTALYWYRQSLGQGPEFLIYFQGTGAADDSGLPNDRFFAVRPEGSVSTLKIQRTERGDSAVYLCASSSGHGTEAFFGQGTRLTVV.

This clonotype turned up a few times. This chain links TRBV28 with TRBJ2-1, with 7 bases matching TRBD1. J gave up 2 bases and V 2 bases, and 6 bases lay outside the gene matches. CDR1 is MDHEN and CDR2 is SYDVKM in the germline V gene. This CDR3 spans 16 amino acids. The CDR3 reads CASSLLRDSTYNEQFF. The DNA for the CDR3 is TGTGCCAGCAGTTTACTCCGGGACAGTACCTACAATGAGCAGTTCTTC.